Included here is one TCR beta chain sequence, with context. The target antigen is unknown. This sample stems from a study of shared clonotypes between healthy human individuals. Overall study context: Three CD4 naive, three CD4 memory, two CD8 naive and one CD8 memory plate were used per donor.

Deep was the level at which the assay was run. Data came from immunoSEQ multiplex PCR; TCRdb stores just in-frame clones and leaves some out. The table has 2 million to 2.5 million clones, approximately 93% seen once. Whole-study findings and limits: The sampled material consisted only of blood, and tissue repertoires are likely to differ.

Sequenced material: naive CD4+ T cells from PBMCs. This sample's subset: CD45RA+ positively selected. This clonotype was obtained from a man aged 18 to 29 in good health. Some clones in this sample may be carry-over from other donors' samples.

The DNA of the CDR3 is TGTGCCAGTAGTATAGGGCAGCACTATGGCTACACCTTC. This translates into CASSIGQHYGYTF. The chain carries TRBV19 and TRBJ1-2; D remains ambiguous. Trimming shortened V by 1 base and J by 3 bases, and 6 bases separated the two germline ends. Germline assignment: CDR1 LNHDA and CDR2 SQIVND (reference sequence). The CDR3 consists of 13 residues.